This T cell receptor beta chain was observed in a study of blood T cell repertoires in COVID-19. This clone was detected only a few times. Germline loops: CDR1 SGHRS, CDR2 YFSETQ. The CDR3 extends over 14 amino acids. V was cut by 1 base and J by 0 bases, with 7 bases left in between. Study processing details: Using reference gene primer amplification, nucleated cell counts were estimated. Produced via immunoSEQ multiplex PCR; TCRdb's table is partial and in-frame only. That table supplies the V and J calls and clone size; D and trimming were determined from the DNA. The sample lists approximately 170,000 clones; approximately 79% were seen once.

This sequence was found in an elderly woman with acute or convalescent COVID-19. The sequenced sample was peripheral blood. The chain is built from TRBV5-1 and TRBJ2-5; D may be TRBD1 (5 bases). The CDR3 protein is CASSLTGHQETQYF. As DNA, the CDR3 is TGCGCCAGCAGCTTGACAGGACACCAAGAGACCCAGTACTTC.